The rows below give T cell receptor beta chains drawn from one sample of a study of CD8 T cells in Susac syndrome. Using its own MiXCR run on the immunoSEQ multiplex PCR reads, TCRdb lists one record per CDR3 protein. The table shows 250,000 to 300,000 distinct CDR3 sequences, with roughly 85% occurring only once. Sequencing used CD8+ T cells from PBMCs. These receptors all stem from a human donor with multiple sclerosis. CDR3s include the opening cysteine and the closing phenylalanine or tryptophan. D genes are given only for firm matches. Clone size is stated in some rows and not others, as once, few, many or a class when expanded.

v_gene	j_gene	abundance	d_gene	CDR3aa	CDR3nt
TRBV20-1	TRBJ1-2	NA	NA	CSARDLAYGYTF	TGCAGTGCTAGAGATTTGGCTTATGGCTACACCTTC
TRBV2	TRBJ2-7	few	NA	CASTIGSQGGYEQYF	TGTGCCAGCACTATCGGGTCTCAAGGGGGATACGAGCAGTACTTC
TRBV20-1	TRBJ2-1	NA	TRBD2	CSAFGLAGYNEQFF	TGCAGTGCCTTCGGACTAGCGGGATACAATGAGCAGTTCTTC
TRBV6-1	TRBJ2-3	NA	NA	CASSPDGGDTQYF	TGTGCCAGCAGTCCCGATGGTGGAGATACGCAGTATTTT
TRBV3-1	TRBJ2-1	NA	TRBD2	CASSQDRAGVTYNEQFF	TGTGCCAGCAGCCAAGATAGGGCGGGAGTTACCTACAATGAGCAGTTCTTC
TRBV4-1	TRBJ2-1	once	NA	CASSQHSNEQFF	TGCGCCAGCAGCCAGCACTCCAATGAGCAGTTCTTC
TRBV3-1	TRBJ2-1	once	TRBD2	CASSPEGGTYNEQFF	TGTGCCAGCAGCCCCGAGGGAGGGACCTACAATGAGCAGTTCTTC
TRBV9	TRBJ2-5	NA	TRBD2	CASSVSLAGGETQYF	TGTGCCAGCAGCGTATCGCTAGCGGGAGGAGAGACCCAGTACTTC
TRBV5-1	TRBJ1-3	NA	TRBD1	CASSPGTGSSGNTIYF	TGCGCCAGCAGCCCCGGGACAGGGAGCTCTGGAAACACCATATATTTT
TRBV7-9	TRBJ2-3	NA	TRBD1	CASSPTRDREQDTQYF	TGTGCCAGCAGCCCGACGAGAGACAGGGAACAAGATACGCAGTATTTT
TRBV7-7	TRBJ1-1	NA	NA	CASSLDGQTEAFF	TGTGCCAGCAGCTTAGATGGACAAACTGAAGCTTTCTTT
TRBV15	TRBJ2-5	once	NA	CATSRETRTQETQYF	TGTGCCACCAGCAGAGAAACACGAACTCAAGAGACCCAGTACTTC
TRBV6-5	TRBJ2-5	once	NA	CASSYSRQETQYF	TGTGCCAGCAGTTACTCCAGACAAGAGACCCAGTACTTC
TRBV3-1	TRBJ2-1	NA	TRBD2	CASSQILAEQFF	TGTGCCAGCAGCCAGATACTAGCGGAGCAGTTCTTC
TRBV28	TRBJ2-5	NA	TRBD2	CASRAHRLAGGVETQYF	TGTGCCAGCAGGGCACACCGACTAGCGGGAGGGGTGGAGACCCAGTACTTC
TRBV27	TRBJ2-3	NA	NA	CASSLLAGGPVMGTDTQYF	TGTGCCAGCAGTTTGTTGGCAGGGGGGCCCGTGATGGGCACAGATACGCAGTATTTT
TRBV27	TRBJ2-3	NA	NA	CASSLSEPSPVGTQYF	TGTGCCAGCAGTTTATCGGAGCCTAGTCCTGTGGGTACGCAGTATTTT
TRBV6-1	TRBJ1-5	NA	NA	CASSATVNSNQPQHF	TGTGCCAGCAGTGCGACAGTGAATAGCAATCAGCCCCAGCATTTT
TRBV7-9	TRBJ1-1	NA	NA	CASSDGRNTEAFF	TGTGCCAGCAGCGATGGGAGGAACACTGAAGCTTTCTTT
TRBV27	TRBJ2-7	once	NA	CASSLGRIYYEQYF	TGTGCCAGCAGTTTAGGGAGGATCTACTACGAGCAGTACTTC
TRBV11-2	TRBJ2-7	NA	NA	CATRGSSYEQYF	TGTGCCACCCGGGGGAGCTCCTACGAGCAGTACTTC
TRBV30	TRBJ1-2	NA	NA	CARSPPGGGYTF	TGTGCCCGGAGCCCACCGGGAGGTGGCTACACCTTC
TRBV6-2/TRBV6-3	TRBJ2-7	NA	NA	CASSYSRDSTTYEQYF	TGTGCCAGCAGTTACTCGCGGGACTCCACGACCTACGAGCAGTACTTC
TRBV28	TRBJ2-7	NA	NA	CASRLGLNLDEQYF	TGTGCCAGCAGACTGGGACTGAACCTTGACGAGCAGTACTTC
TRBV3-1	TRBJ2-1	NA	TRBD2	CASSPLPAGTSGWNEQFF	TGTGCCAGCAGCCCCCTTCCGGCCGGGACTAGCGGGTGGAATGAGCAGTTCTTC
TRBV5-1	TRBJ2-4	NA	TRBD2	CASSRLAGGIKNIQYF	TGCGCCAGCAGCCGACTAGCGGGGGGTATCAAAAACATTCAGTACTTC
TRBV29-1	TRBJ2-5	NA	NA	CSVRTAETQYF	TGCAGCGTTCGAACGGCGGAGACCCAGTACTTC
TRBV6-2/TRBV6-3	TRBJ2-1	NA	TRBD1	CASSSGTGRRTDSYNEQFF	TGTGCCAGCAGTTCCGGGACAGGGAGGCGTACGGATTCCTACAATGAGCAGTTCTTC
TRBV11-2	TRBJ1-2	few	NA	CASSFGPKKDGYTF	TGTGCCAGCAGCTTCGGGCCTAAAAAGGATGGCTACACCTTC
TRBV5-4	TRBJ2-3	few	NA	CASSLAREPLQTGATDTQYF	TGTGCCAGCAGCTTGGCCAGGGAGCCTCTACAAACTGGGGCCACAGATACGCAGTATTTT
TRBV28	TRBJ2-3	NA	TRBD2	CASSSGGSSGYTDTQYF	TGTGCCAGCAGCTCTGGCGGTTCTAGCGGGTATACAGATACGCAGTATTTT
TRBV9	TRBJ2-3	NA	NA	CASSVYKGRRTDTQYF	TGTGCCAGCAGCGTATACAAGGGCCGACGCACAGATACGCAGTATTTT
TRBV4-2	TRBJ2-3	NA	TRBD2	CASRAGLAGSTDTQYF	TGTGCCAGCAGAGCGGGACTAGCGGGAAGTACAGATACGCAGTATTTT
TRBV7-3	TRBJ2-4	NA	NA	CASSLGYFEAKNIQYF	TGTGCCAGCAGCTTGGGTTACTTTGAAGCCAAAAACATTCAGTACTTC
TRBV7-9	TRBJ1-2	few	TRBD1	CASTLGPDRGRSYGYTF	TGTGCCAGCACCCTAGGACCCGACAGGGGGCGAAGCTATGGCTACACCTTC
TRBV7-9	TRBJ2-7	NA	NA	CASSSYWDSAYEQYF	TGTGCCAGCAGCTCCTACTGGGACTCCGCCTACGAGCAGTACTTC